The 19 T cell receptor beta chains presented below share a single source sample, sequenced in a study of T cell responses to AZD1222 COVID-19 vaccine. TCRdb's copy holds only in-frame clones and misses some; the assay was immunoSEQ multiplex PCR. The repertoire has 95,000 to 150,000 clones, 90% of them found once; the top ten carry about 7%. The sequenced sample was peripheral blood, obtained on day 0 of AZD1222 vaccination. The receptors were gathered from an adult in good health.

The chain joins TRBV18 to TRBJ2-1; D unresolved. Germline values: CDR1 KGHSH, CDR2 LQKENI. V was trimmed by 1 base and J by 2 bases, leaving 9 bases between them. This CDR3 contains 15 residues. CDR3 bases: TGTGCCAGCTCACCACGAGGCGGACCCTACAATGAGCAGTTCTTC. As protein: CASSPRGGPYNEQFF.

The J gene is TRBJ2-1, the V gene TRBV7-3, with 7 bases matching TRBD1. Germline CDR1 reads SGHTA; CDR2 reads FQGTGA. CDR3 length equals 13 residues. V lost 5 bases, J lost 5 bases, and 3 bases stayed unmatched. CDR3 DNA: TGTGCCAGCAGCCCCGACAGGGACAATGAGCAGTTCTTC. It yields the protein CASSPDRDNEQFF. Combining the CDR3 with reference TRBV7-3 and TRBJ2-1 gives the whole variable domain GAGVSQTPSNKVTEKGKYVELRCDPISGHTALYWYRQSLGQGPEFLIYFQGTGAADDSGLPNDRFFAVRPEGSVSTLKIQRTERGDSAVYLCASSPDRDNEQFFGPGTRLTVL.

The chain joins TRBV27 to TRBJ1-6; no reliable D call. V shed 8 bases and J shed 10 bases, with 15 bases lying between them. This CDR3 has 13 residues. Germline CDR1 is MNHEY and CDR2 is SMNVEV (reference sequence). The CDR3 is CASAKNEGSPLHF. The CDR3 nucleotides read TGTGCCAGCGCGAAAAACGAAGGGTCACCCCTCCACTTT.

This clone was seen only a few times. In DNA form, the CDR3 reads TGCAGCGTGGGGTCCGGGACTAGCATCCACAATGAGCAGTTCTTC. This translates into CSVGSGTSIHNEQFF. The chain is built from TRBV29-1 and TRBJ2-1; 9 bases are a match to TRBD2. Unmatched junction bases numbered 11, after V lost 6 bases and J lost 5 bases. Germline lookup yields CDR1 SQVTM and CDR2 ANQGSEA. The CDR3 spans 15 residues.

The rearrangement links TRBV20-1 to TRBJ2-7; no clear D. This CDR3 has 13 amino acids. V was shortened by 5 bases and J by 5 bases, with 16 bases between the two germline ends. Germline CDR1 and CDR2: DFQATT and SNEGSKA (reference sequence). CDR3 residues: CSAGDPTADEQYF. The CDR3 bases are TGCAGTGCTGGTGACCCAACAGCCGACGAGCAGTACTTC.

This chain links TRBV24-1 with TRBJ2-3; D remains ambiguous. The CDR3 sequence is 12 residues long. V was trimmed by 10 bases and J by 4 bases, leaving 11 bases between them. CDR1 is KGHDR, CDR2 SFDVKD, per germline. DNA for the CDR3: TGTGCCACTAACAAGGGCCCAGATACGCAGTATTTT. Residues: CATNKGPDTQYF.

The rearrangement uses TRBV15 and TRBJ1-5, with unresolved D. The length of the CDR3 is 13 residues. Germline V CDR1 and CDR2: LNHNV, YYDKDF (reference sequence). Trimming took off 0 bases at V and 4 bases at J, with 4 bases between the two ends. The chain's CDR3 is CATSRDRNQPQHF. CDR3 bases: TGTGCCACCAGCAGAGACAGGAATCAGCCCCAGCATTTT.

This clone was seen only once. The V call is TRBV19, the J call TRBJ1-2; tentative D call: TRBD1 (5 bases). The CDR3 totals 15 residues. V dropped 1 base and J dropped 8 bases, with 17 bases sitting between them. Per germline, CDR1 LNHDA and CDR2 SQIVND (reference sequence). CDR3 DNA sequence: TGTGCCAGTAGTATAGTTTTGCGAGGGGCAGGCGGCTACACCTTC. It specifies CASSIVLRGAGGYTF. The variable domain in full, completed from reference TRBV19 and TRBJ1-2, reads DGGITQSPKYLFRKEGQNVTLSCEQNLNHDAMYWYRQDPGQGLRLIYYSQIVNDFQKGDIAEGYSVSREKKESFPLTVTSAQKNPTAFYLCASSIVLRGAGGYTFGSGTRLTVV.

The V call is TRBV13, the J call TRBJ2-3, with 7 bases aligning to TRBD2. V was pared by 7 bases and J by 4 bases, with 14 bases of the junction left unmatched. In germline, CDR1 is PRHDT, CDR2 FYEKMQ (reference sequence). The length of the CDR3 is 16 residues. The CDR3 bases are TGTGCCAGCATCTTCGGGGGGATTAATCTTCCAGATACGCAGTATTTT. As protein: CASIFGGINLPDTQYF.

The rearrangement links TRBV7-6 to TRBJ2-2; a weak D match, TRBD1 (5 bases). V lost 4 bases and J 4 bases, leaving 7 bases between the germline ends. This CDR3 comprises 13 residues. Germline CDR1 is SGHVS and CDR2 is FNYEAQ. This chain's CDR3 is CASSSTATGELFF. The CDR3 DNA reads as TGTGCCAGCAGCTCGACAGCCACCGGGGAGCTGTTTTTT.

The rearrangement uses TRBV6-5 and TRBJ2-7; 8 positions match TRBD1. The ends lost 2 bases at V and 0 bases at J; junction bases unmatched: 6. This CDR3 region has 16 residues. From germline, CDR1 is MNHEY and CDR2 SVGAGI. In nucleotides, the CDR3 is TGTGCCAGCAGTTACGACCGGGACAGGAACTCCTACGAGCAGTACTTC. This codes for CASSYDRDRNSYEQYF.

The chain joins TRBV2 to TRBJ2-2; D is unclear. The CDR3 extends over 12 amino acids. Germline CDR1 is SNHLY and CDR2 is FYNNEI. Trimming took off 6 bases at V and 4 bases at J, with 6 bases between the two ends. The CDR3, as DNA: TGTGCCAGCAGCTGGGGCACCGGGGAGCTGTTTTTT. Translation: CASSWGTGELFF.

This clone was counted a single time. CDR3 loop: CASSLIDSFYEQYF. The CDR3 DNA is TGTGCCAGCAGTTTAATTGACAGCTTCTACGAGCAGTACTTC. The V call is TRBV27, the J call TRBJ2-7; TRBD1 is a possible D gene (5 bases). The germline V gene has CDR1 MNHEY and CDR2 SMNVEV (reference sequence). The CDR3 length is 14 residues. Trimming removed 2 bases at V and 3 bases at J, with 11 bases between.

The chain has TRBV7-2 and TRBJ2-1; 10 bases align to TRBD2. Germline CDR1 is SGHTA and CDR2 is FQGNSA. CDR3 size: 19 residues. The V segment lost 8 bases and the J segment 0 bases; nucleotides outside the gene matches: 16. CDR3 in amino acids: CASGRTGLATQSSYNEQFF. Written as DNA, the CDR3 is TGTGCCAGCGGTCGAACGGGACTAGCGACACAGAGCTCCTACAATGAGCAGTTCTTC.

CDR3 sequence reads: CASSTGTGNQPQHF. The CDR3 region has the DNA TGTGCCAGCAGTACGGGGACAGGTAATCAGCCCCAGCATTTT. V gene TRBV6-5 combines with J gene TRBJ1-5; TRBD1 matches at 8 bases. The CDR3 spans 14 residues. CDR1 and CDR2 from the germline V gene are MNHEY and SVGAGI. V trimming: 5 bases; J trimming: 4 bases; junction bases outside the gene matches: 4.

The rearrangement uses TRBV7-8 and TRBJ2-6; the D gene is possibly TRBD1 (6 bases). V shed 6 bases and J shed 0 bases, with 9 bases lying between them. Germline-derived CDR1 and CDR2 are SGHVS and FQNEAQ. The CDR3 runs 15 residues. CDR3 amino acids: CASRATGSGANVLTF. The CDR3 DNA reads as TGTGCCAGCAGGGCGACAGGCTCTGGGGCCAACGTCCTGACTTTC.

The chain couples TRBV19 to TRBJ2-2; possibly TRBD1 for D (6 bases). Germline-derived CDR1 and CDR2 are LNHDA and SQIVND (reference sequence). The ends were cut back, 6 bases at V and 5 bases at J, with 13 bases in the middle. CDR3 length equals 14 residues. The CDR3 DNA sequence: TGTGCCAGTAGCAGGGGCATTCAAACCGGGGAGCTGTTTTTT. This codes for CASSRGIQTGELFF.

DNA of the CDR3: TGTGCCAGCAGCTTAGGGACTAGCACAGATACGCAGTATTTT. As protein: CASSLGTSTDTQYF. V is TRBV7-9 and J is TRBJ2-3; tentatively, D is TRBD2 (5 bases). Trimming removed 1 base at V and 0 bases at J, with 5 bases between. CDR3 length: 14 amino acids. Per germline, CDR1 SEHNR and CDR2 FQNEAQ (reference sequence).

The rearrangement uses TRBV2 and TRBJ1-6, with TRBD1 matching 9 bases. With 6 bases clipped from V and 9 bases from J, the junction kept 6 bases outside the gene matches. The CDR3 totals 14 residues. Germline V lookup: CDR1 SNHLY, CDR2 FYNNEI. CDR3 region: CASRTGTGRSPLHF. For the CDR3, the DNA is TGTGCCAGCAGGACCGGGACAGGGCGTTCACCCCTCCACTTT.